This note documents a single T cell receptor (beta chain) sequence. These data originate in a study of OX40 agonist ivuxolimab in advanced cancers. The repertoire was sequenced with immunoSEQ multiplex PCR; TCRdb's copy has only in-frame clones and lacks some. Counted here are 90,000 to 100,000 clones, about 91% occurring once; the ten biggest clones make up 2.6%. This CDR3 region has 14 residues. Germline CDR1 reads SGHDN; CDR2 reads FVKESK. The germline V and J ends were trimmed by 4 bases and 7 bases, with 16 bases remaining between them. This TCR was sampled from an adult with an advanced solid tumor such as melanoma, head and neck, liver or kidney cancer. The source material was CD4+ or CD8+ T cells sorted from blood, sampled in a trial of the OX40 agonist ivuxolimab. V gene TRBV14 combines with J gene TRBJ1-1, with D tentatively TRBD1 (6 bases). The CDR3 DNA reads TGTGCCAGCAGCCCCCAACTGGGGGGGCATGAAGCTTTCTTT. Residues: CASSPQLGGHEAFF.